There are many counts of the clone carrying this T cell receptor beta chain. One end of the junction varies from germline; a read error may be responsible. The missing CDR3 end, 3 residues past where the read stops, is filled in from the germline J gene. Blood samples were heparinized, 5 to 8 ml per donor. These data are taken from a study of T cell clonality in common variable immunodeficiency. This table comes from immunoSEQ multiplex PCR, and its TCRdb copy is limited to in-frame clones, with some not included. The profile covers about 52,000 clones, none occurring a single time. Germline loops: CDR1 LGHNA, CDR2 YNFKEQ. This CDR3 contains 16 residues.

Specimen: peripheral blood mononuclear cells. The source of this sequence is a person aged 18 to 70 in good health. The chain links TRBV4-2 to TRBJ2-3; possibly TRBD2 for D (6 bases). The sequenced part of the CDR3 DNA is TGCGCCAGCAGCCAAGATAGCGGCACTAGCACAGATACG. Protein: CASSQDSGTSTDT. The whole CDR3 region reads CASSQDSGTSTDTQYF.